What follows is one T cell receptor beta chain and its context. No antigen is known for it. The data belong to a study of T cell responses to AZD1222 COVID-19 vaccine. Study information: Second-dose recipients at about 4 or about 12 weeks were treated as one pooled group.

Overall study results and limits: Mostly white British, mostly female donors; authors suggested clonal diversity may be underestimated. Repertoire sampling was restricted to post-peak T cell response timepoints. Spike was spanned by vaccine-associated CD4 TCRs, which were dominant at 160-218 and 743-854.

Germline-derived CDR1 and CDR2 are ENHRY and SYGVKD. There are 13 residues in the CDR3. V lost 6 bases, J lost 3 bases, and 4 bases stayed unmatched. Assay: immunoSEQ multiplex PCR; the TCRdb copy retains only in-frame clones and omits some. The table shows some 74,000 clones, with over 75% occurring only once. The TCR comes from an adult in good health. The chain joins TRBV10-3 to TRBJ1-1; 7 bases map to TRBD1. The starting material was peripheral blood, obtained on day 0 of AZD1222 vaccination. CDR3 nucleotides: TGTGCCATCAGAGGTACAGGGGACACTGAAGCTTTCTTT. It encodes CAIRGTGDTEAFF.